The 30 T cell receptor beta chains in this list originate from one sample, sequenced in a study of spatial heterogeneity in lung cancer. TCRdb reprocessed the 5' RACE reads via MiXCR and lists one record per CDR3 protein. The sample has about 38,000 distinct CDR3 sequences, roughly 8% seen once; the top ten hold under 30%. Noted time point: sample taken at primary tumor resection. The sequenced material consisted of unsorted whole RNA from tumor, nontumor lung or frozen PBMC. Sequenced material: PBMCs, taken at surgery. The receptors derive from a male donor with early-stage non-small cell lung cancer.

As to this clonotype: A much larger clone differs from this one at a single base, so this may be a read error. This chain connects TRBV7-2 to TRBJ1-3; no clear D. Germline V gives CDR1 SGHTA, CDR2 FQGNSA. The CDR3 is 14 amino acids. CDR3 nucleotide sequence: TGTGGCAGCAGCGAGGGCAACTCTGGAAACACCATATATTTT. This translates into CGSSEGNSGNTIYF.

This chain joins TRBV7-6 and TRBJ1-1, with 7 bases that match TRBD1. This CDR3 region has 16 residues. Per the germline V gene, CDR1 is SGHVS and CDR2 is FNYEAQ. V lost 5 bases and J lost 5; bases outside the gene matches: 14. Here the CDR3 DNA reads TGTGCCAGCAGCCCAGGGGGACCATATTCGGGGACTGAAGCTTTCTTT. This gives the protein CASSPGGPYSGTEAFF.

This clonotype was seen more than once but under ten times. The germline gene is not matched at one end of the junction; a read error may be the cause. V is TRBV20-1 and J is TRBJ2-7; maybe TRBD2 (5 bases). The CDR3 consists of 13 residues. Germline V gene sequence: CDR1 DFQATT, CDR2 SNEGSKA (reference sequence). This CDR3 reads CSAGDERTYEQYF. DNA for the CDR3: TGCAGTGCTGGAGATGAGCGGACCTACGAGCAGTACTTC.

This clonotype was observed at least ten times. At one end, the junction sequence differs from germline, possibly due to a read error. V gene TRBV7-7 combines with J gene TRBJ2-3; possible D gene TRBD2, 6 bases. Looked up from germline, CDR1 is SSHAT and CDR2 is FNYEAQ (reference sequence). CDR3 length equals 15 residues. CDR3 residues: CASSLSGVNTDTQYF. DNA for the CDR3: TGTGCTAGCAGCTTGTCGGGGGTTAACACAGATACGCAGTATTTT.

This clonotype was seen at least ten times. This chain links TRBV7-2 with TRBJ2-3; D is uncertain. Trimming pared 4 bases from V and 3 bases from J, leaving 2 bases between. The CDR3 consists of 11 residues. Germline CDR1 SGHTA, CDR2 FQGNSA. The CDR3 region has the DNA TGTGCCAGCAGCTATACAGATACGCAGTATTTT. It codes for CASSYTDTQYF.

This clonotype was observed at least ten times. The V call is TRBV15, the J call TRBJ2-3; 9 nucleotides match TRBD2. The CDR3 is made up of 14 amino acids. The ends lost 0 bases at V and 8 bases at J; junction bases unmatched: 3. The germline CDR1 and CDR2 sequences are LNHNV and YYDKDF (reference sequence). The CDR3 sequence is CATSRDKGLATQYF. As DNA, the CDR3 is TGTGCCACCAGCAGAGATAAGGGACTAGCTACGCAGTATTTT.

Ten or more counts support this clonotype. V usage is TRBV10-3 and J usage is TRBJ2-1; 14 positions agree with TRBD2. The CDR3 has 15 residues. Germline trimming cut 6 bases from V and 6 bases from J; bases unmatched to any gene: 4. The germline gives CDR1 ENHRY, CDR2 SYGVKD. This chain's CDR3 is CAIRGLAGEGNEQFF. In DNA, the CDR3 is TGTGCCATCAGGGGACTAGCGGGAGAAGGCAATGAGCAGTTCTTC.

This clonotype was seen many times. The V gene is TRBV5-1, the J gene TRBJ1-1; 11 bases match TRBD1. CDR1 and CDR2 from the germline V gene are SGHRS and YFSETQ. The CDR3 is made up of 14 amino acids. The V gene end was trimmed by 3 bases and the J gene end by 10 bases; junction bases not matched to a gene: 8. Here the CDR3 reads CASSSPTDRGRAFF. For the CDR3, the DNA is TGCGCCAGCAGCTCCCCGACGGACAGGGGGCGAGCTTTCTTT.

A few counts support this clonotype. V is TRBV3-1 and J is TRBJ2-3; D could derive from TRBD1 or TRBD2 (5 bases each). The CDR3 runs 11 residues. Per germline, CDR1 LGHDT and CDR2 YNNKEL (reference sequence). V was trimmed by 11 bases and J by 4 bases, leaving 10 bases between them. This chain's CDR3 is CACRGPDTQYF. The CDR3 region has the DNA TGTGCCTGCCGGGGACCAGATACGCAGTATTTT.

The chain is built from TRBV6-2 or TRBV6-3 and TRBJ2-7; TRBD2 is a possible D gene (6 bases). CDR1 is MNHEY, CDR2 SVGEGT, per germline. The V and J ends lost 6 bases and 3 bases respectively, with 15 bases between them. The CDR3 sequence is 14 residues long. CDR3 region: CASREGSNFYEQYF. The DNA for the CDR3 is TGTGCCAGCAGGGAGGGAAGTAACTTCTACGAGCAGTACTTC.

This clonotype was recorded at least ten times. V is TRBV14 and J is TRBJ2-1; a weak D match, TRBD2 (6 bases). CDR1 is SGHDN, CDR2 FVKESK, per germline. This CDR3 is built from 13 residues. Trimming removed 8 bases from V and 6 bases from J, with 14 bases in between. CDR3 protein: CASRKRRGNEQFF. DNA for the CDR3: TGTGCCAGCCGAAAGAGGCGGGGCAATGAGCAGTTCTTC.

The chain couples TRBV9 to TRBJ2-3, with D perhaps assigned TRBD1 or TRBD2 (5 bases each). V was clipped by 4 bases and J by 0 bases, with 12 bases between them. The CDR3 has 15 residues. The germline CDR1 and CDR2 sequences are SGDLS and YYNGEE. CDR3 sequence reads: CASSPRDLSTDTQYF. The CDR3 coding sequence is TGTGCCAGCAGCCCCCGGGACCTGAGCACAGATACGCAGTATTTT.

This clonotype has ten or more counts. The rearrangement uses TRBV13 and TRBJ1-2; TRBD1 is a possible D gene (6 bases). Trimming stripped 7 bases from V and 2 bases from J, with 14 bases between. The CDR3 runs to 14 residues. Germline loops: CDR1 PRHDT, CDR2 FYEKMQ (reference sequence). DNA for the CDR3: TGTGCCAGCACCCCCGACAGGTGGAACTATGGCTACACCTTC. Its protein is CASTPDRWNYGYTF. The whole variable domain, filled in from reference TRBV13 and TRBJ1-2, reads AAGVIQSPRHLIKEKRETATLKCYPIPRHDTVYWYQQGPGQDPQFLISFYEKMQSDKGSIPDRFSAQQFSDYHSELNMSSLELGDSALYFCASTPDRWNYGYTFGSGTRLTVV.

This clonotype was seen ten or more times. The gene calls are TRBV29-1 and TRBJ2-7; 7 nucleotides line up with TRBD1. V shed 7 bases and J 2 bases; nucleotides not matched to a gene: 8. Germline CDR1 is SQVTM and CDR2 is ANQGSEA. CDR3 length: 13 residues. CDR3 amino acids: CSARQGEAYEQYF. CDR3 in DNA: TGCAGCGCCAGACAGGGTGAAGCCTACGAGCAGTACTTC.

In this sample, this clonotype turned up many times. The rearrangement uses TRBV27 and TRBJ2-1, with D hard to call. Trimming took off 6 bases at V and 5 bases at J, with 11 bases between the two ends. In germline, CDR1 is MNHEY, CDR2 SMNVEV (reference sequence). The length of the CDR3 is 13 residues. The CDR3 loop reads CASSQSPNNEQFF. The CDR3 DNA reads TGTGCCAGCAGCCAATCTCCAAACAATGAGCAGTTCTTC.

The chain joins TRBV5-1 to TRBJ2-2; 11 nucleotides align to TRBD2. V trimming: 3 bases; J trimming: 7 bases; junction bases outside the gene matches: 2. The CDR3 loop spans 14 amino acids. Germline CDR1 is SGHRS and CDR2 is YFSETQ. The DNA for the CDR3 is TGCGCCAGCAGCTCACTAGCGGGAGTCGGGGAGCTGTTTTTT. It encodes CASSSLAGVGELFF. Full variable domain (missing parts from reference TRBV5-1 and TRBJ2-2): KAGVTQTPRYLIKTRGQQVTLSCSPISGHRSVSWYQQTPGQGLQFLFEYFSETQRNKGNFPGRFSGRQFSNSRSEMNVSTLELGDSALYLCASSSLAGVGELFFGEGSRLTVL.

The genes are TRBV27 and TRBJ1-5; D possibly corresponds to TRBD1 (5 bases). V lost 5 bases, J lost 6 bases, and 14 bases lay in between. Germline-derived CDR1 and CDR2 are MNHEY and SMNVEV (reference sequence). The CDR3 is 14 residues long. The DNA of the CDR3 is TGTGCCAGCAGTCCGGGACGGCCGGGTCAGCCCCAGCATTTT. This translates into CASSPGRPGQPQHF.

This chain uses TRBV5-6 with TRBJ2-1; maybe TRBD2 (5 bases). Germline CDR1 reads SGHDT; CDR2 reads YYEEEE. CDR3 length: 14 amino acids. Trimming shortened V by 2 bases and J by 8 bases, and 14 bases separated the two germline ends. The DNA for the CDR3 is TGTGCCAGCAGCTTAGGAGGTAGGGAAGATGAGCAGTTCTTC. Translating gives CASSLGGREDEQFF.

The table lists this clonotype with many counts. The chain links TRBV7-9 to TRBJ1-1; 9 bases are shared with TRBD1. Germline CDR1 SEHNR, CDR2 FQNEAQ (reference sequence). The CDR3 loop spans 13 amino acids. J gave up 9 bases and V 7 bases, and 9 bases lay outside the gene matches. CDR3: CASNQDRGEKAFF. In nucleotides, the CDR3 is TGTGCCAGCAACCAAGACAGGGGGGAGAAAGCTTTCTTT.

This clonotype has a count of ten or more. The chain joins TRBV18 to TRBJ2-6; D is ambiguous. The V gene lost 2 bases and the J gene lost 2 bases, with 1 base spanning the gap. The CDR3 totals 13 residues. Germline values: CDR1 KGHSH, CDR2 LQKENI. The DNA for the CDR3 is TGTGCCAGCTCACCAACTGGGGCCAACGTCCTGACTTTC. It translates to CASSPTGANVLTF.

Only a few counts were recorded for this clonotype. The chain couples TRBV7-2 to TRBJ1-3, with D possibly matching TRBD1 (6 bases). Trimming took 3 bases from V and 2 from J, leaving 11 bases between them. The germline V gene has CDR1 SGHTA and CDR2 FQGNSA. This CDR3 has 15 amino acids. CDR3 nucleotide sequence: TGTGCCAGCAGCTTCGGCGACAGGCCTGGAAACACCATATATTTT. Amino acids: CASSFGDRPGNTIYF.

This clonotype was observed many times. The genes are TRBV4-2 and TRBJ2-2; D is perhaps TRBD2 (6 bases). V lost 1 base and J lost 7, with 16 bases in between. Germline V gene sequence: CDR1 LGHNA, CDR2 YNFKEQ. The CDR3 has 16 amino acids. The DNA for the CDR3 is TGTGCCAGCAGCCAAGTGAGATCAGGGACTGGCGGGGAGCTGTTTTTT. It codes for CASSQVRSGTGGELFF.

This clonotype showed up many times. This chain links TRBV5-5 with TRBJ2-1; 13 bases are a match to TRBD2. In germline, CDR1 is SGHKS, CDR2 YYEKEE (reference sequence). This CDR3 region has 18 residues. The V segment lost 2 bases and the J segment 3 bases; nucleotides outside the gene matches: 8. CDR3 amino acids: CASSFLGLAGVIYNEQFF. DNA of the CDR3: TGTGCCAGCAGCTTCCTCGGACTAGCGGGAGTGATCTACAATGAGCAGTTCTTC. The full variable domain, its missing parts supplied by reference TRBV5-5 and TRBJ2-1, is DAGVTQSPTHLIKTRGQQVTLRCSPISGHKSVSWYQQVLGQGPQFIFQYYEKEERGRGNFPDRFSARQFPNYSSELNVNALLLGDSALYLCASSFLGLAGVIYNEQFFGPGTRLTVL.

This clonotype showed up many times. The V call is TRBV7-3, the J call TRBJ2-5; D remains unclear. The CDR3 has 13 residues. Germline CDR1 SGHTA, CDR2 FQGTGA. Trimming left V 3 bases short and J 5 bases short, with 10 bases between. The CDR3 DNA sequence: TGTGCCAGCAGCTTCAACCTCGGGGAGACCCAGTACTTC. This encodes CASSFNLGETQYF.

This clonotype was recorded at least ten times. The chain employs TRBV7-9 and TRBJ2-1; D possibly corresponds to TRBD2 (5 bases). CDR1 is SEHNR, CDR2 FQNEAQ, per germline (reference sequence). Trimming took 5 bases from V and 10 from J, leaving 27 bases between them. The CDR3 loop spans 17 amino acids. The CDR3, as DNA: TGTGCCAGCAGCACGCAAGCTGGAGGCCGTGGGGTTGGGGAGCAGTTCTTC. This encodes CASSTQAGGRGVGEQFF.

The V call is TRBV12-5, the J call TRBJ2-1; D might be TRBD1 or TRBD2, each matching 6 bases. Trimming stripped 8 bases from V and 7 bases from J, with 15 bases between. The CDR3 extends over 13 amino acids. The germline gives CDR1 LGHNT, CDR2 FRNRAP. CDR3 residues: CASRSGGENEQFF. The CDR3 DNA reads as TGTGCTAGTCGGTCCGGGGGCGAGAATGAGCAGTTCTTC.

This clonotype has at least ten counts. CDR3 loop: CASSYSRSLAGVREQYV. The CDR3 bases are TGTGCCAGCAGTTACTCGAGGAGTCTAGCGGGAGTGAGAGAGCAGTACGTC. The V and J genes are TRBV6-2 or TRBV6-3 and TRBJ2-7; the match to TRBD2 covers 10 bases. Germline assignment: CDR1 MNHEY and CDR2 SVGEGT. The CDR3 loop spans 17 amino acids. The trim removed 0 bases at V and 7 bases at J, leaving 12 bases unmatched.

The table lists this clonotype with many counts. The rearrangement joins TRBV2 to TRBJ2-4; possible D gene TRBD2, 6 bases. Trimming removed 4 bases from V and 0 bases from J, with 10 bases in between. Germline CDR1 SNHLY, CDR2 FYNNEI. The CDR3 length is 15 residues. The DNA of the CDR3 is TGTGCCAGCAGTGTAGCGGAGCTAGCCAAAAACATTCAGTACTTC. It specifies CASSVAELAKNIQYF.

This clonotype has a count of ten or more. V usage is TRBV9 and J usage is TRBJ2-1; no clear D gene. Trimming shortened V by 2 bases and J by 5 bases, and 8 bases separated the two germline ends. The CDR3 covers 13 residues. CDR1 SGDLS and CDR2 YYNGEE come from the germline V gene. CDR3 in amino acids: CASSVGPNNEQFF. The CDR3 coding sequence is TGTGCCAGCAGCGTCGGACCCAACAATGAGCAGTTCTTC.

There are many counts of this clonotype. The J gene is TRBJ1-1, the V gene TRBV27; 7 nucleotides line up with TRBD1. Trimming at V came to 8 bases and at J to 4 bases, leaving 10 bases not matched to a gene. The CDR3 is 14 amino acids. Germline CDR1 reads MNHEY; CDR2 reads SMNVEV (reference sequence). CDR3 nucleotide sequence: TGTGCCAGCGCCGGGACAGTCGCTTTCACTGAAGCTTTCTTT. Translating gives CASAGTVAFTEAFF.